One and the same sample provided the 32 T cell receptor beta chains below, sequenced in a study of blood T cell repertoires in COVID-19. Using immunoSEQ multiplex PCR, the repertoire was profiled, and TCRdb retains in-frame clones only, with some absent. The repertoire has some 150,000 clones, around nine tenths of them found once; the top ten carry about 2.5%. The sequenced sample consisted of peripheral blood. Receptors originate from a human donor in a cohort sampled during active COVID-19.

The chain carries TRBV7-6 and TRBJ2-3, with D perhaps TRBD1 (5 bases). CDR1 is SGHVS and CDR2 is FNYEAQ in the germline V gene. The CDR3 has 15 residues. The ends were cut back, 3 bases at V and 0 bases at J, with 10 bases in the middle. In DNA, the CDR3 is TGTGCCAGCAGCTTCCGACAGCTTAGCACAGATACGCAGTATTTT. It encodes CASSFRQLSTDTQYF.

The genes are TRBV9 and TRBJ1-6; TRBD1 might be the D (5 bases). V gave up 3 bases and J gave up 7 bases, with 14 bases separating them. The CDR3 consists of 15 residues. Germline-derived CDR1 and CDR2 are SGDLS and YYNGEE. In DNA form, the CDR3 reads TGTGCCAGCAGCGCGGGACTCGGGGAGAATTCACCCCTCCACTTT. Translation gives CASSAGLGENSPLHF.

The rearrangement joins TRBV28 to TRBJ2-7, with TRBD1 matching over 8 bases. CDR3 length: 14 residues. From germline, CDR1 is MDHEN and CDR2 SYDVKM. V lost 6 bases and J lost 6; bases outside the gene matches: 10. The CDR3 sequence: CASRRTGTSPEQYF. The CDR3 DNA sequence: TGTGCCAGCAGACGGACAGGGACAAGTCCCGAGCAGTACTTC. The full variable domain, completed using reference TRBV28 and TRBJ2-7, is DVKVTQSSRYLVKRTGEKVFLECVQDMDHENMFWYRQDPGLGLRLIYFSYDVKMKEKGDIPEGYSVSREKKERFSLILESASTNQTSMYLCASRRTGTSPEQYFGPGTRLTVT.

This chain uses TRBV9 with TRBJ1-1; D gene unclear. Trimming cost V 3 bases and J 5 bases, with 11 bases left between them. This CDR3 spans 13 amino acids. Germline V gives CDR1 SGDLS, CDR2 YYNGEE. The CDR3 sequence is CASSEGVETEAFF. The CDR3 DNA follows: TGTGCCAGCAGCGAGGGAGTGGAGACTGAAGCTTTCTTT.

The CDR3 DNA is TGCGCCAGCGCCGGGACATTGAACACCGGGGAGCTGTTTTTT. It is translated as CASAGTLNTGELFF. The rearrangement joins TRBV5-1 to TRBJ2-2, with D perhaps matching TRBD1 (6 bases). The V and J ends lost 7 bases and 1 base respectively, with 11 bases between them. This CDR3 comprises 14 residues. Germline CDR1 SGHRS, CDR2 YFSETQ.

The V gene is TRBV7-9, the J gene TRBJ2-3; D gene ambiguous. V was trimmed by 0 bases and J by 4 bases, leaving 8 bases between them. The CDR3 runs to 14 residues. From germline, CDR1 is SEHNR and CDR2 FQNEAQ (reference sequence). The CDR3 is CASSLASVPDTQYF. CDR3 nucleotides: TGTGCCAGCAGCTTAGCGTCAGTGCCAGATACGCAGTATTTT.

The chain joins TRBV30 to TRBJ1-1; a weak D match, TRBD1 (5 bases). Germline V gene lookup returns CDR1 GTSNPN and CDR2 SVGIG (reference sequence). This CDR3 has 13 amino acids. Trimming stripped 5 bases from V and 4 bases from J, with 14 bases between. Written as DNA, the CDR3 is TGTGCCTGGGCCGAGATGGGGGGCACTGAAGCTTTCTTT. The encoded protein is CAWAEMGGTEAFF.

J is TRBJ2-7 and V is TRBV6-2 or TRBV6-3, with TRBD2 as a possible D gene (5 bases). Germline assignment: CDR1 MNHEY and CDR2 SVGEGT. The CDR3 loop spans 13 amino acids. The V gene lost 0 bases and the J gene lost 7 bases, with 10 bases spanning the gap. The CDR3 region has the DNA TGTGCCAGCAGTTACTCGGGGTCGGGAGAGCAGTACTTC. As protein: CASSYSGSGEQYF.

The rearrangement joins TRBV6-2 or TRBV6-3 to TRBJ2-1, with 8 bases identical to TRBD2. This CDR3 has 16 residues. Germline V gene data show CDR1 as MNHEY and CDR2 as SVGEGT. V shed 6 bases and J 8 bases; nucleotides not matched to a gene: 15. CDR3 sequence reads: CASSPGRLAGMDEQFF. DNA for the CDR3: TGTGCCAGCAGCCCGGGTCGGCTAGCGGGCATGGATGAGCAGTTCTTC.

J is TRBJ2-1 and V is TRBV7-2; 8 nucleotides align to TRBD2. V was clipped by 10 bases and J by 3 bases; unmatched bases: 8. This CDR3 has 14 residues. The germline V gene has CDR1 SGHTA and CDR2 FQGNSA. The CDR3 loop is CANAFRGGYNEQFF. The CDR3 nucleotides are TGTGCCAACGCCTTTCGGGGGGGCTACAATGAGCAGTTCTTC.

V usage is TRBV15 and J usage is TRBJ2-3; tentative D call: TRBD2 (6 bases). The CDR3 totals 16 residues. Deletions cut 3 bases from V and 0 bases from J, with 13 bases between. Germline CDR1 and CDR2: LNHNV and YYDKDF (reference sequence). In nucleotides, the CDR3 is TGTGCCACCAGCAGCGGGGGTCGGTCTAGCACAGATACGCAGTATTTT. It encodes CATSSGGRSSTDTQYF.

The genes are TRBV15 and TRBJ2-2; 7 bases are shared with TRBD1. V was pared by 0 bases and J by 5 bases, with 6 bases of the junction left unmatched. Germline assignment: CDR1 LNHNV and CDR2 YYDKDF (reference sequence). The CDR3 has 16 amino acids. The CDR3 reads CATSRDQGRGTGELFF. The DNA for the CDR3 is TGTGCCACCAGCAGAGATCAGGGCAGGGGGACCGGGGAGCTGTTTTTT.

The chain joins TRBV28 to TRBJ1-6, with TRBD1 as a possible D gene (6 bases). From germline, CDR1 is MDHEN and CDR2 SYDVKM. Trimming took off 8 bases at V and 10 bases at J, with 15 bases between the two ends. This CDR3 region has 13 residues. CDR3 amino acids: CASGGGGVSPLHF. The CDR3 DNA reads TGTGCCAGCGGCGGGGGCGGCGTCTCACCCCTCCACTTT.

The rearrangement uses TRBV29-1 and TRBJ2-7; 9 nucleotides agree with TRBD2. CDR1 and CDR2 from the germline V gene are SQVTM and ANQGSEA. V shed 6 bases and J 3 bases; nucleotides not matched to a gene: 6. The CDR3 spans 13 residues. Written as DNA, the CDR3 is TGCAGCGTCATTAGCGGGGGTGGCTACGAGCAGTACTTC. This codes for CSVISGGGYEQYF.

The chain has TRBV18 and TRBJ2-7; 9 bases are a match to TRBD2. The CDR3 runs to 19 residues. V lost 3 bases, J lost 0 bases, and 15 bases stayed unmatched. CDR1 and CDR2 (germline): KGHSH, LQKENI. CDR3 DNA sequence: TGTGCCAGCTCACCCCGAGGGGTAGCGGGAGAGATAAGCTCCTACGAGCAGTACTTC. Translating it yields CASSPRGVAGEISSYEQYF.

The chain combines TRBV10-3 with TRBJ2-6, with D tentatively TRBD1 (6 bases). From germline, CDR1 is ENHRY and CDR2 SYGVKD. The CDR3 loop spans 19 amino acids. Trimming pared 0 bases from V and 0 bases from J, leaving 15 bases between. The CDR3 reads CAISESGRGYFSGANVLTF. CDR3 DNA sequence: TGTGCCATCAGTGAGTCCGGCAGGGGTTATTTCTCTGGGGCCAACGTCCTGACTTTC.

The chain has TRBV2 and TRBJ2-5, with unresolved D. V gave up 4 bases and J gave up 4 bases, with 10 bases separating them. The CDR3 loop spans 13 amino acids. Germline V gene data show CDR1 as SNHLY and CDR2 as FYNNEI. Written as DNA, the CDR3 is TGTGCCAGCAGTGTCTCCGGAGCAGAGACCCAGTACTTC. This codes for CASSVSGAETQYF.

The CDR3 DNA sequence: TGTGCCAGCAGCGGGGGGCATGGAGATACGCAGTATTTT. Its protein is CASSGGHGDTQYF. The gene calls are TRBV27 and TRBJ2-3; TRBD2 might be the D (7 bases). Per the germline V gene, CDR1 is MNHEY and CDR2 is SMNVEV (reference sequence). This CDR3 comprises 13 residues. Trimming shortened V by 6 bases and J by 5 bases, and 12 bases separated the two germline ends.

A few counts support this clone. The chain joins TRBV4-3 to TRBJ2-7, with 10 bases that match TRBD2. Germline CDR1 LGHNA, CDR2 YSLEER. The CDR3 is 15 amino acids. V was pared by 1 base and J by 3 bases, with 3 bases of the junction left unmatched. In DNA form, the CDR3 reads TGCGCCAGCAGCCAAGGTGCTAGCGGGAGCTACGAGCAGTACTTC. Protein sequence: CASSQGASGSYEQYF.

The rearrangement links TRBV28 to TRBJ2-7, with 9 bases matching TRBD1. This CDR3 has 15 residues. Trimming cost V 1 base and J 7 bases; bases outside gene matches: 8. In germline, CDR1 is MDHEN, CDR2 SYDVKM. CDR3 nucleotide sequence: TGTGCCAGCAGTTTATCAGGGACAGGGCTGAGGGAGCAGTACTTC. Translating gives CASSLSGTGLREQYF.

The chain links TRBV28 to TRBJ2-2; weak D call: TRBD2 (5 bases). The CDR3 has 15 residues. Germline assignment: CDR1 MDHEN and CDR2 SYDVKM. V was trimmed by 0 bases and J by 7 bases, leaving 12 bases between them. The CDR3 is CASSLWASSGGELFF. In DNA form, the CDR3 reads TGTGCCAGCAGTTTATGGGCTAGCTCGGGCGGGGAGCTGTTTTTT.

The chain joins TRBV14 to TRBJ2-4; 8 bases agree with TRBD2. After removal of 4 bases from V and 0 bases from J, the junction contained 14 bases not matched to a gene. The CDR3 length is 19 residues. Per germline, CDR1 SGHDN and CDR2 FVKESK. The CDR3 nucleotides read TGTGCCAGCAGCCTGGGGAAGGGAACTAGCGGTCTAGCCAAAAACATTCAGTACTTC. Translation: CASSLGKGTSGLAKNIQYF.

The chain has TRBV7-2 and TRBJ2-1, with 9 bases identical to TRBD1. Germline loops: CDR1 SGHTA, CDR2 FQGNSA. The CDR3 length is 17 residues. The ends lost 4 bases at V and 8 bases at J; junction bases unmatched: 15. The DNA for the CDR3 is TGTGCCAGCAGCTCTCCAACCGGGACAGGGACGTTCCATGAGCAGTTCTTC. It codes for CASSSPTGTGTFHEQFF.

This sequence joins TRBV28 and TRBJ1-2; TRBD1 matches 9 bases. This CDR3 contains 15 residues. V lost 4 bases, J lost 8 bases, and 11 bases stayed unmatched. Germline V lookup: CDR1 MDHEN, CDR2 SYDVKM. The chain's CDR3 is CASSSPGTGLVGYTF. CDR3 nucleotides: TGTGCCAGCAGTTCTCCCGGGACAGGGTTAGTGGGCTACACCTTC.

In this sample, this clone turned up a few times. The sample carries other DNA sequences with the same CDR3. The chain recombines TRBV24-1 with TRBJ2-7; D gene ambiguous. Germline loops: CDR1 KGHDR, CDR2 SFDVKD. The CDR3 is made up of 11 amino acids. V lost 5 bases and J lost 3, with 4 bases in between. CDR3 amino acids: CATSAGYEQYF. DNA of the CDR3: TGTGCCACCAGTGCCGGCTACGAGCAGTACTTC.

CDR3 nucleotide sequence: TGTGCTAGTGGTTTGATCGCGCAATCCGGGGAGCTGTTTTTT. Protein: CASGLIAQSGELFF. The rearrangement joins TRBV12-5 to TRBJ2-2; D not certain. The germline V gene has CDR1 LGHNT and CDR2 FRNRAP. The length of the CDR3 is 14 residues. The germline V and J ends were trimmed by 2 bases and 6 bases, with 10 bases remaining between them.

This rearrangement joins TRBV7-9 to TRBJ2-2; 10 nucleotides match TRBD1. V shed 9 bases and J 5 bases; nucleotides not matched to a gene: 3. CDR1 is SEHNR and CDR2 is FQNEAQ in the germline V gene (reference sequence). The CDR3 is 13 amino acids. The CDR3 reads CARGTGDTGELFF. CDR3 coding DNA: TGTGCCAGGGGGACAGGGGATACCGGGGAGCTGTTTTTT.

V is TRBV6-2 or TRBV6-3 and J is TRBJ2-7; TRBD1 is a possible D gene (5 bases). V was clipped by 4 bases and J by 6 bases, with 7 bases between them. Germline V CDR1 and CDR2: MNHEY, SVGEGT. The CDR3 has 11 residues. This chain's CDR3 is CASSSGLEQYF. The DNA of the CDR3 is TGTGCCAGCAGTTCAGGGCTCGAGCAGTACTTC.

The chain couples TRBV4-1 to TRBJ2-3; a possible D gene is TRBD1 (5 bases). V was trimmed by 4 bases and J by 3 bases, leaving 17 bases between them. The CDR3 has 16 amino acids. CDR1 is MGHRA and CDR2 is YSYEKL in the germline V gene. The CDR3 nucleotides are TGCGCCAGCAGCCCTTTTAGGGGAATGGGGACAGATACGCAGTATTTT. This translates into CASSPFRGMGTDTQYF.

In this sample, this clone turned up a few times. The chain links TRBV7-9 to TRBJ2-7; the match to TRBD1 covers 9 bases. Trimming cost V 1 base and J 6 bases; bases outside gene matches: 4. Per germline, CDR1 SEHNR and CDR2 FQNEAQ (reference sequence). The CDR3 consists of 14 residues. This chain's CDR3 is CASSLGTGAREQYF. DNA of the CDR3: TGTGCCAGCAGCTTAGGGACAGGGGCGCGCGAGCAGTACTTC.

CDR3 loop: CASSQEGSLFSYEQYF. CDR3 in DNA: TGTGCCAGCAGCCAAGAAGGGAGTCTCTTCTCCTACGAGCAGTACTTC. The V call is TRBV4-2, the J call TRBJ2-7, with D tentatively TRBD2 (5 bases). This CDR3 comprises 16 residues. Between the trimmed V and J ends, which lost 0 bases and 0 bases, there was a span of 12 bases. Germline V lookup: CDR1 LGHNA, CDR2 YNFKEQ.

CDR3 protein: CASSLAAGTYEQYF. In nucleotides, the CDR3 is TGTGCCAGCAGCTTAGCGGCGGGGACCTACGAGCAGTACTTC. V is TRBV7-2 and J is TRBJ2-7, with D tentatively TRBD2 (6 bases). V was trimmed by 0 bases and J by 2 bases, leaving 8 bases between them. CDR3 size: 14 residues. Per the germline V gene, CDR1 is SGHTA and CDR2 is FQGNSA. The full variable domain, with the rest looked up from reference TRBV7-2 and TRBJ2-7, is GAGVSQSPSNKVTEKGKDVELRCDPISGHTALYWYRQSLGQGLEFLIYFQGNSAPDKSGLPSDRFSAERTGGSVSTLTIQRTQQEDSAVYLCASSLAAGTYEQYFGPGTRLTVT.